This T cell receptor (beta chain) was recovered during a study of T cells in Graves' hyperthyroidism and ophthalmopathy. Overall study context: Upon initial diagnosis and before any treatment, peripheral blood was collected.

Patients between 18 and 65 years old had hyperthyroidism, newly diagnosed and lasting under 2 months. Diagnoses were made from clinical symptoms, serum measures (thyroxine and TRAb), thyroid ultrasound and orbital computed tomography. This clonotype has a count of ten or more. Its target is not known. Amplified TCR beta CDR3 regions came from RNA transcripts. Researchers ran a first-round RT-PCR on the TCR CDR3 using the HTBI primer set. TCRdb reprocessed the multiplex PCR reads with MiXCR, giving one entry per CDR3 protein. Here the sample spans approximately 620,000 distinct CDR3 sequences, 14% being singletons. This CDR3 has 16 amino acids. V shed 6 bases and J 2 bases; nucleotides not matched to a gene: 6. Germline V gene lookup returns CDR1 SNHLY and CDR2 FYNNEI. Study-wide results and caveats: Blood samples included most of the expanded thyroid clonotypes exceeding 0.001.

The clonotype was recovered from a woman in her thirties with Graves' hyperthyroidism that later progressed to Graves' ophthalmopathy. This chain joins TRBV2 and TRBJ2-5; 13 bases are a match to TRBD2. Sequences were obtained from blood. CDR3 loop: CASRGLAGHDQETQYF. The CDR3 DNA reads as TGTGCCAGCAGGGGACTAGCGGGGCACGATCAAGAGACCCAGTACTTC. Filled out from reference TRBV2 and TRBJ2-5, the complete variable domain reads EPEVTQTPSHQVTQMGQEVILRCVPISNHLYFYWYRQILGQKVEFLVSFYNNEISEKSEIFDDQFSVERPDGSNFTLKIRSTKLEDSAMYFCASRGLAGHDQETQYFGPGTRLLVL.